Below, 26 T cell receptor beta chains from the same sample are listed, as sequenced in a study of T cells after yellow fever vaccination. TCRdb passed the 5' RACE reads through MiXCR, listing each CDR3 protein once. Among approximately 550,000 distinct CDR3 sequences listed, 19% were seen once. The sequences come from PBMCs, collected 15 days after the yellow fever booster vaccination. The receptors come from a man under 40 who received the YFV17D yellow fever vaccine.

The CDR3 nucleotides read TGTGCCAGCAGTTTTTTAGCGGGAGGCAACAATGAGCAGTTCTTC. Translating gives CASSFLAGGNNEQFF. The J gene is TRBJ2-1, the V gene TRBV6-5; 10 positions match TRBD2. Germline trimming cut 4 bases from V and 5 bases from J; bases unmatched to any gene: 5. The germline CDR1 and CDR2 sequences are MNHEY and SVGAGI. The CDR3 has 15 residues.

The gene calls are TRBV7-2 and TRBJ1-1; tentative D call: TRBD1 (6 bases). Germline CDR1 SGHTA, CDR2 FQGNSA. The CDR3 consists of 16 residues. Trimming left V 1 base short and J 1 base short, with 13 bases between. In DNA form, the CDR3 reads TGTGCCAGCAGCTTAGAGTATAGGGGGGGGAACACTGAAGCTTTCTTT. Translated: CASSLEYRGGNTEAFF.

The J gene is TRBJ2-3, the V gene TRBV5-1; a weak D match, TRBD2 (6 bases). The CDR3 consists of 23 residues. V was shortened by 2 bases and J by 6 bases, with 40 bases between the two germline ends. Germline V gives CDR1 SGHRS, CDR2 YFSETQ. CDR3 residues: CASSFRRASYVTADSRVGDTQYF. The CDR3 bases are TGCGCCAGCAGCTTTAGGAGGGCCTCGTATGTAACGGCGGACTCCCGGGTGGGGGATACGCAGTATTTT.

This clonotype was seen more than once but under ten times. V usage is TRBV6-1 and J usage is TRBJ1-4; TRBD1 matches 7 bases. Germline V gives CDR1 MNHNS, CDR2 SASEGT. V lost 7 bases and J lost 7; bases outside the gene matches: 12. CDR3 length: 15 amino acids. Here the CDR3 reads CASTLGRGSGEKLFF. DNA of the CDR3: TGTGCCAGCACCCTCGGCAGGGGGTCGGGTGAAAAACTGTTTTTT.

In this sample, this clonotype turned up a few times. This chain links TRBV28 with TRBJ2-1, with 7 positions matching TRBD2. J was trimmed by 3 bases and V by 2 bases; bases with no gene match: 10. CDR1 is MDHEN and CDR2 is SYDVKM in the germline V gene. The CDR3 is 17 amino acids. The CDR3 region is CASSLERLAQGYNEQFF. Here the CDR3 DNA reads TGTGCCAGCAGTTTAGAGCGACTAGCCCAGGGCTACAATGAGCAGTTCTTC.

This clonotype was counted between two and nine times. The V gene is TRBV5-6, the J gene TRBJ2-7; D gene uncertain. The CDR3 runs to 15 residues. Germline lookup yields CDR1 SGHDT and CDR2 YYEEEE. Trimming took 0 bases from V and 4 from J, leaving 14 bases between them. Here the CDR3 reads CASSLAGQSGYEQYF. CDR3 coding DNA: TGTGCCAGCAGCTTGGCAGGCCAATCTGGATACGAGCAGTACTTC. Drawing the rest from reference TRBV5-6 and TRBJ2-7, the complete variable domain is DAGVTQSPTHLIKTRGQQVTLRCSPKSGHDTVSWYQQALGQGPQFIFQYYEEEERQRGNFPDRFSGHQFPNYSSELNVNALLLGDSALYLCASSLAGQSGYEQYFGPGTRLTVT.

This clonotype has a handful of counts. The chain employs TRBV7-7 and TRBJ2-7, with D perhaps given as TRBD1 or TRBD2 (7 bases each). Trimming took off 5 bases at V and 5 bases at J, with 19 bases between the two ends. Germline V CDR1 and CDR2: SSHAT, FNYEAQ (reference sequence). The length of the CDR3 is 15 residues. CDR3 nucleotides: TGTGCCAGCAGCCCCCAGGGGGGGGAGGGCAACGAGCAGTACTTC. It is translated as CASSPQGGEGNEQYF. The full variable domain, its missing parts supplied by reference TRBV7-7 and TRBJ2-7, is GAGVSQSPRYKVTKRGQDVTLRCDPISSHATLYWYQQALGQGPEFLTYFNYEAQPDKSGLPSDRFSAERPEGSISTLTIQRTEQRDSAMYRCASSPQGGEGNEQYFGPGTRLTVT.

The chain carries TRBV7-8 and TRBJ2-5; no definite D call. The germline V and J ends were trimmed by 5 bases and 5 bases, with 15 bases remaining between them. The CDR3 consists of 14 residues. Germline CDR1 SGHVS, CDR2 FQNEAQ. This CDR3 reads CASSRVAVRETQYF. CDR3 bases: TGTGCCAGCAGCCGAGTCGCAGTCAGGGAGACCCAGTACTTC. Based on the CDR3 plus reference TRBV7-8 and TRBJ2-5, the full variable domain is GAGVSQSPRYKVAKRGQDVALRCDPISGHVSLFWYQQALGQGPEFLTYFQNEAQLDKSGLPSDRFFAERPEGSVSTLKIQRTQQEDSAVYLCASSRVAVRETQYFGPGTRLLVL.

The rearrangement links TRBV5-4 to TRBJ2-4, with TRBD2 matching 12 bases. Germline CDR1 and CDR2: SGHNT and YYREEE (reference sequence). V shed 4 bases and J 8 bases; nucleotides not matched to a gene: 10. The CDR3 sequence is 16 residues long. CDR3 sequence reads: CASSRTSGIVYDIQYF. CDR3 nucleotide sequence: TGTGCCAGCAGCAGGACTAGCGGGATAGTTTATGACATTCAGTACTTC.

This clonotype was counted a few times. The chain links TRBV20-1 to TRBJ2-7; TRBD2 aligns across 8 bases. The trim removed 3 bases at V and 6 bases at J, leaving 10 bases unmatched. The CDR3 totals 14 residues. CDR1 and CDR2 from the germline V gene are DFQATT and SNEGSKA (reference sequence). CDR3 protein: CSASVSPGLGEQYF. The CDR3, as DNA: TGCAGTGCTAGCGTTAGTCCGGGACTAGGCGAGCAGTACTTC.

The rearrangement uses TRBV10-2 and TRBJ2-2, with D possibly TRBD2 on 5 matching bases. V lost 10 bases and J 1 base, leaving 13 bases between the germline ends. The CDR3 extends over 14 amino acids. In germline, CDR1 is WSHSY, CDR2 SAAADI. The CDR3: CATSDYGNTGELFF. As DNA, the CDR3 is TGCGCCACCTCCGACTACGGGAACACCGGGGAGCTGTTTTTT.

This clonotype appeared many times. J is TRBJ2-7 and V is TRBV29-1; perhaps TRBD2 as D (5 bases). Germline lookup yields CDR1 SQVTM and CDR2 ANQGSEA. The CDR3 is made up of 12 amino acids. V lost 4 bases, J lost 5 bases, and 12 bases lay in between. The CDR3 sequence is CSVVNRADEQYF. The CDR3 nucleotides read TGCAGCGTTGTGAACAGAGCGGACGAGCAGTACTTC.

This clonotype was seen only a few times. The chain has TRBV19 and TRBJ2-2; D could derive from TRBD1 or TRBD2 (6 bases each). The CDR3 totals 16 residues. CDR1 is LNHDA, CDR2 SQIVND, per germline (reference sequence). V gave up 3 bases and J gave up 4 bases, with 15 bases separating them. The CDR3 nucleotides read TGTGCCAGTAGTATTATCGGGGGCAGGAGCACCGGGGAGCTGTTTTTT. This gives the protein CASSIIGGRSTGELFF.

The V gene is TRBV6-5, the J gene TRBJ1-6; weak D call: TRBD1 (6 bases). The germline CDR1 and CDR2 sequences are MNHEY and SVGAGI. Trimming removed 5 bases from V and 10 bases from J, with 15 bases in between. This CDR3 contains 14 residues. This chain's CDR3 is CASSTGGQGSPLHF. DNA of the CDR3: TGTGCCAGCAGTACTGGGGGGCAAGGGTCACCCCTCCACTTT.

This clonotype was detected a few times. The V gene is TRBV19, the J gene TRBJ2-7; 15 bases line up with TRBD2. Looked up from germline, CDR1 is LNHDA and CDR2 is SQIVND (reference sequence). Trimming removed 6 bases from V and 3 bases from J; junction bases left unmatched: 12. The CDR3 has 18 residues. CDR3 coding DNA: TGTGCCAGTAGCACCAAGGGACTAGCGGGAGGTTTGGTCTACGAGCAGTACTTC. It is translated as CASSTKGLAGGLVYEQYF.

The chain couples TRBV5-1 to TRBJ2-3; D call uncertain. V gave up 3 bases and J gave up 6 bases, with 14 bases separating them. Germline V gene sequence: CDR1 SGHRS, CDR2 YFSETQ. The CDR3 contains 14 residues. In DNA, the CDR3 is TGCGCCAGCAGCTCCTCTAGGCCGGAGGATACGCAGTATTTT. Translating gives CASSSSRPEDTQYF.

The chain has TRBV19 and TRBJ2-7; TRBD1 agrees at 10 bases. Germline V gene lookup returns CDR1 LNHDA and CDR2 SQIVND (reference sequence). The V and J ends lost 3 bases and 3 bases, in that order; junction bases with no gene match: 2. CDR3 length equals 14 residues. The chain's CDR3 is CASSIRDRGYEQYF. CDR3 nucleotide sequence: TGTGCCAGTAGTATTAGGGACAGGGGCTACGAGCAGTACTTC.

The genes are TRBV6-2 or TRBV6-3 and TRBJ2-3; D unresolved. The germline V gene has CDR1 MNHEY and CDR2 SVGEGT. Trimming took off 6 bases at V and 10 bases at J, with 20 bases between the two ends. The CDR3 consists of 14 residues. Here the CDR3 reads CASSRPDPSRAQYF. The CDR3 DNA reads as TGTGCCAGCAGCCGACCGGACCCTTCTAGGGCGCAGTATTTT.

The V gene is TRBV5-5, the J gene TRBJ2-7, with 10 bases fitting TRBD2. The CDR3 totals 14 residues. J was trimmed by 3 bases and V by 1 base; bases with no gene match: 1. Germline V gives CDR1 SGHKS, CDR2 YYEKEE (reference sequence). CDR3 sequence (DNA): TGTGCCAGCAGCTTGCCTAGCGGGAGCTACGAGCAGTACTTC. Its translation: CASSLPSGSYEQYF.

A few counts support this clonotype. The genes are TRBV5-1 and TRBJ2-5; D is possibly TRBD2 (6 bases). Germline CDR1 SGHRS, CDR2 YFSETQ. V shed 1 base and J shed 2 bases, with 15 bases lying between them. This CDR3 comprises 16 residues. The CDR3 DNA reads as TGCGCCAGCAGCTTGACCCCAGCGGAGGGGCAAGAGACCCAGTACTTC. This codes for CASSLTPAEGQETQYF.

This clonotype showed up just a few times. V and J are TRBV20-1 and TRBJ1-6; D is undetermined. Looked up from germline, CDR1 is DFQATT and CDR2 is SNEGSKA (reference sequence). V was shortened by 2 bases and J by 6 bases, with 8 bases between the two germline ends. The CDR3 spans 13 residues. The CDR3 is CSARSRTNSPLHF. CDR3 nucleotides: TGCAGTGCTAGATCCAGGACTAATTCACCCCTCCACTTT.

The sample holds a few counts of this clonotype. The CDR3 is CASSRDRGRAGEQYF. CDR3 nucleotides: TGTGCCAGCAGCCGAGACAGGGGGAGGGCAGGCGAGCAGTACTTC. The chain is built from TRBV13 and TRBJ2-7; 9 bases are shared with TRBD1. Per the germline V gene, CDR1 is PRHDT and CDR2 is FYEKMQ (reference sequence). Trimming removed 5 bases from V and 6 bases from J; junction bases left unmatched: 11. The CDR3 is 15 amino acids.

The chain carries TRBV6-5 and TRBJ2-7, with 7 bases lining up with TRBD1. The germline CDR1 and CDR2 sequences are MNHEY and SVGAGI. CDR3 length equals 14 residues. V trimming: 2 bases; J trimming: 2 bases; junction bases outside the gene matches: 3. CDR3 DNA sequence: TGTGCCAGCAGTTACGACGGGACAGCCTACGAGCAGTACTTC. It specifies CASSYDGTAYEQYF.

The chain links TRBV28 to TRBJ2-7, with TRBD2 identical over 9 bases. Germline V gene data show CDR1 as MDHEN and CDR2 as SYDVKM. V shed 10 bases and J 0 bases; nucleotides not matched to a gene: 4. CDR3 length: 13 amino acids. The CDR3 DNA sequence: TGTGCCATCTTAGCGGGGGACTCCTACGAGCAGTACTTC. As protein: CAILAGDSYEQYF.

In this sample, this clonotype turned up a few times. The CDR3 DNA sequence: TGTGCCAGCAGTTTAGCGAGGTTGTCCTACAATGAGCAGTTCTTC. This gives the protein CASSLARLSYNEQFF. The J gene is TRBJ2-1, the V gene TRBV12-3 or TRBV12-4; D uncertain. Trimming left V 0 bases short and J 1 base short, with 7 bases between. This CDR3 is 15 amino acids long.

This clonotype was seen more than once but under ten times. The V call is TRBV4-1, the J call TRBJ2-1, with D perhaps assigned TRBD1 or TRBD2 (6 bases each). Trimming pared 8 bases from V and 4 bases from J, leaving 15 bases between. There are 14 residues in the CDR3. Germline loops: CDR1 MGHRA, CDR2 YSYEKL. CDR3 in amino acids: CASSRGTGYNEQFF. The CDR3 coding sequence is TGCGCCAGCTCTAGGGGGACTGGTTACAATGAGCAGTTCTTC.